Below are 8 T cell receptor beta chains sequenced from a single sample in a study of human T cells and chemical hapten exposure. Time point given: pre-sensitization, week 0. Indicated treatment: therapeutic diphenylcyclopropenone sensitization with weekly scalp DPC. In TCRdb, the RACE reads were re-called with MiXCR into one record per CDR3 protein. The sample has a few hundred thousand distinct CDR3 sequences, around 5.5% seen once. Specimen: whole blood, collected in connection with sensitization to the hapten diphenylcyclopropenone (DPC). The receptors shown here come from a woman between 18 and 30 years old with alopecia areata. Some clones in this sample may be carry-over from other donors' samples.

This clonotype was observed at least ten times. The V gene is TRBV5-6, the J gene TRBJ1-5; D perhaps matches TRBD1 (5 bases). Germline V gives CDR1 SGHDT, CDR2 YYEEEE. The CDR3 loop spans 13 amino acids. Trimming shortened V by 4 bases and J by 9 bases, and 14 bases separated the two germline ends. The DNA of the CDR3 is TGTGCCAGCAGCCGAGACAGCCATGGGCCCCAGCATTTT. It codes for CASSRDSHGPQHF.

This clonotype was found many times. The V call is TRBV29-1, the J call TRBJ1-2, with a possible D match to TRBD1 (5 bases). CDR1 is SQVTM and CDR2 is ANQGSEA in the germline V gene. Between the trimmed V and J ends, which lost 2 bases and 8 bases, there was a span of 9 bases. There are 11 residues in the CDR3. The CDR3 nucleotides are TGCAGCGTTGAATGGGGGAAGGGCTACACCTTC. This gives the protein CSVEWGKGYTF.

The rearrangement links TRBV7-3 to TRBJ1-2; no definite D call. V was shortened by 5 bases and J by 8 bases, with 15 bases between the two germline ends. This CDR3 has 13 amino acids. Germline CDR1 and CDR2: SGHTA and FQGTGA. The CDR3 reads CASSRSESDGYTF. CDR3 nucleotide sequence: TGTGCCAGCAGCCGTAGCGAGTCAGACGGCTACACCTTC.

This clonotype has a handful of counts. The chain joins TRBV15 to TRBJ1-5; TRBD1 is a possible D gene (5 bases). The V end lost 1 base, the J end lost 13 bases, and 11 bases lay between the germline ends. The CDR3 loop spans 12 amino acids. Germline CDR1 LNHNV, CDR2 YYDKDF (reference sequence). The CDR3 spells CATSRGGEPQHF. The CDR3 DNA reads TGTGCCACCAGCAGAGGGGGGGAACCACAGCATTTT.

The chain combines TRBV20-1 with TRBJ2-2; either TRBD1 or TRBD2 may fit D (5 bases each). The CDR3 contains 13 residues. Trimming removed 6 bases from V and 5 bases from J, with 13 bases in between. The germline gives CDR1 DFQATT, CDR2 SNEGSKA (reference sequence). CDR3 sequence reads: CSARDLTTGELFF. As DNA, the CDR3 is TGCAGTGCCAGGGACCTTACGACCGGGGAGCTGTTTTTT.

This rearrangement joins TRBV28 to TRBJ1-5; D may be TRBD1 (5 bases). Trimming took 3 bases from V and 3 from J, leaving 12 bases between them. The germline CDR1 and CDR2 sequences are MDHEN and SYDVKM. The CDR3 extends over 15 amino acids. The CDR3 DNA sequence: TGTGCCAGCAGTTTCCCAGGGACGTTCAATCAGCCCCAGCATTTT. Its translation is CASSFPGTFNQPQHF.

The sample holds many counts of this clonotype. The rearrangement links TRBV5-1 to TRBJ2-4; possible D gene TRBD2, 6 bases. The ends were cut back, 7 bases at V and 3 bases at J, with 14 bases in the middle. Germline V gives CDR1 SGHRS, CDR2 YFSETQ. The CDR3 contains 14 residues. CDR3 in amino acids: CASGAGLSKNIQYF. The CDR3 region has the DNA TGCGCCAGCGGTGCGGGACTTAGCAAAAACATTCAGTACTTC.

This clonotype was seen only a few times. The rearrangement uses TRBV29-1 and TRBJ1-2; 10 nucleotides match TRBD1. CDR1 is SQVTM and CDR2 is ANQGSEA in the germline V gene. Losses at the gene ends were 7 bases for V and 2 bases for J; bases not matched to a gene: 7. The CDR3 runs 14 residues. CDR3 in DNA: TGCAGCGCCAGAGGGGGACAGGGGAACTATGGCTACACCTTC. It is translated as CSARGGQGNYGYTF.